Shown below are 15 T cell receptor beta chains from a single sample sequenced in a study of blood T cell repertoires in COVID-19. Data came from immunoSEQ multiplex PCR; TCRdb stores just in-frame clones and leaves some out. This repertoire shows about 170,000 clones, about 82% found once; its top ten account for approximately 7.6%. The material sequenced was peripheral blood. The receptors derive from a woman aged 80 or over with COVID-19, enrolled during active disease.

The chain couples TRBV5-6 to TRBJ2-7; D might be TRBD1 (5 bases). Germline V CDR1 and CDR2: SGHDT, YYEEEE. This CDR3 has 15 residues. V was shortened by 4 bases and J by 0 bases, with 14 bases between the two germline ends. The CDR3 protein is CASSIQGMISYEQYF. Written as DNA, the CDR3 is TGTGCCAGCAGCATTCAGGGAATGATCTCCTACGAGCAGTACTTC.

CDR3 nucleotide sequence: TGTGCCAGCGGAGCTATCATTGGGGCCAACGTCCTGACTTTC. It specifies CASGAIIGANVLTF. This rearrangement joins TRBV9 to TRBJ2-6; D call uncertain. This CDR3 is built from 14 residues. Germline assignment: CDR1 SGDLS and CDR2 YYNGEE. V lost 7 bases and J 3 bases, leaving 11 bases between the germline ends. The complete variable domain, with remaining parts taken from reference TRBV9 and TRBJ2-6, reads DSGVTQTPKHLITATGQRVTLRCSPRSGDLSVYWYQQSLDQGLQFLIQYYNGEERAKGNILERFSAQQFPDLHSELNLSSLELGDSALYFCASGAIIGANVLTFGAGSRLTVL.

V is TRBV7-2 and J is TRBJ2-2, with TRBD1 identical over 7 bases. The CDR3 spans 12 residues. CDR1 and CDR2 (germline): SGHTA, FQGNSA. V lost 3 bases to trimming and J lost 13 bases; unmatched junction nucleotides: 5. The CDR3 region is CASSLGQLGLFF. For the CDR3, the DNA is TGTGCCAGCAGCTTGGGACAGCTTGGGCTGTTTTTT.

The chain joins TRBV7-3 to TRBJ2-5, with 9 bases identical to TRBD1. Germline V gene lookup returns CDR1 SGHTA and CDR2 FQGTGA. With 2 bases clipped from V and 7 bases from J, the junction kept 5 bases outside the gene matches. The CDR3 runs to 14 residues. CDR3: CASSLRGQGGTQYF. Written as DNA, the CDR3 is TGTGCCAGCAGCTTACGGGGACAGGGCGGGACCCAGTACTTC.

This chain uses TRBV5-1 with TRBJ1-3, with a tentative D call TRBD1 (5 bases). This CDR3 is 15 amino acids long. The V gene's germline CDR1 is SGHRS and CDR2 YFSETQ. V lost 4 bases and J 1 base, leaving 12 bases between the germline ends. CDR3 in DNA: TGCGCCAGCAGCCCGGCCGGGGGGTCTGGAAACACCATATATTTT. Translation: CASSPAGGSGNTIYF.

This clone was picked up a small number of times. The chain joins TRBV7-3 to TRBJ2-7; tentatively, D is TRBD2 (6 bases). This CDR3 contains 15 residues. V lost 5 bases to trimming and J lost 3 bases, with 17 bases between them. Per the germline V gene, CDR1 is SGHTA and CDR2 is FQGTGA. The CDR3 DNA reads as TGTGCCAGCAGCCCAGGGAGCGGGCTAGTCTACGAGCAGTACTTC. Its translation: CASSPGSGLVYEQYF.

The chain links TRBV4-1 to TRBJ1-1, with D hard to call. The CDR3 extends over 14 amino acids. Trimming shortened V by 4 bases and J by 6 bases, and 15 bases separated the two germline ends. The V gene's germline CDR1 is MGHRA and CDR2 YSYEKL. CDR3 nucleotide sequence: TGCGCCAGCAGCCTACTACCACGGATTTCTGAAGCTTTCTTT. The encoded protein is CASSLLPRISEAFF.

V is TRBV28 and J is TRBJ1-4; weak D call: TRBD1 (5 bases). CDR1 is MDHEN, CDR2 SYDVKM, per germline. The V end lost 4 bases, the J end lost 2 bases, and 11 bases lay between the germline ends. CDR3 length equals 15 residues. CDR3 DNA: TGTGCCAGCAGTTACTCAGGGTCGACTAATGAAAAACTGTTTTTT. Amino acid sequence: CASSYSGSTNEKLFF.

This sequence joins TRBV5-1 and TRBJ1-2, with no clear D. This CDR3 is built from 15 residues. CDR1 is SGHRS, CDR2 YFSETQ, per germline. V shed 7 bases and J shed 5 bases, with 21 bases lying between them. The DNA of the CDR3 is TGCGCCAGCCTCGCCCTGCTTCCGGGGTCTTATGGCTACACCTTC. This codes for CASLALLPGSYGYTF.

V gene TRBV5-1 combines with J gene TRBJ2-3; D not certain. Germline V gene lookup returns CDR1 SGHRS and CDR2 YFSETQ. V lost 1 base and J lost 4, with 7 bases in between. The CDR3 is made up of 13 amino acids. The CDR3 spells CASSLRVADTQYF. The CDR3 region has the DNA TGCGCCAGCAGCTTGCGGGTAGCAGATACGCAGTATTTT.

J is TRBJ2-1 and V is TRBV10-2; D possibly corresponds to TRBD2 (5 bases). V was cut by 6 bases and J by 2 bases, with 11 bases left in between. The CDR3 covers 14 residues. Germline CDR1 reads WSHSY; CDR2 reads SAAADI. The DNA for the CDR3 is TGCGCCAGCAGGGATATCGGGGCCTACAATGAGCAGTTCTTC. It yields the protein CASRDIGAYNEQFF.

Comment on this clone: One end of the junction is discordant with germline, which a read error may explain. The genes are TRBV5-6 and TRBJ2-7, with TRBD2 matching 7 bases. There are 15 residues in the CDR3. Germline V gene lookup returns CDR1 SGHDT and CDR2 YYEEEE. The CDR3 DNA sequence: TGTGCCAGCAGCTGGACTGGCCTAGCGGACTACGGGCAGTACTTC. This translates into CASSWTGLADYGQYF.

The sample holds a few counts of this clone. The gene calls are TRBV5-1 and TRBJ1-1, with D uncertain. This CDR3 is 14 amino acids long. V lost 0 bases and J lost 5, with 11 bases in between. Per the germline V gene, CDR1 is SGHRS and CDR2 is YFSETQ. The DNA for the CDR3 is TGCGCCAGCAGCTTGGAGCCAGCGGGGACTGAAGCTTTCTTT. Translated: CASSLEPAGTEAFF.

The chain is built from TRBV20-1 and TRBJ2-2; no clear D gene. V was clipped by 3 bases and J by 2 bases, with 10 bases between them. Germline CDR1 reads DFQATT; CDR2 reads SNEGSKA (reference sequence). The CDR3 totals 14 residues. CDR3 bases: TGCAGTGCTAGTCGTCAGAAAAACACCGGGGAGCTGTTTTTT. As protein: CSASRQKNTGELFF.

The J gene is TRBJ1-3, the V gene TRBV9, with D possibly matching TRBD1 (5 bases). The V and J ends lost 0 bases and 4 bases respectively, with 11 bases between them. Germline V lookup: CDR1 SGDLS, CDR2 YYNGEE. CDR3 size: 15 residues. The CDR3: CASSVGGGNGNTIYF. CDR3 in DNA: TGTGCCAGCAGCGTAGGGGGCGGTAACGGAAACACCATATATTTT.